This entry concerns a single T cell receptor (beta chain). This CDR3 is built from 14 residues. Germline V gene data show CDR1 as MDHEN and CDR2 as SYDVKM. V lost 2 bases and J lost 8, with 12 bases in between. The entry originates in a study of T cell responses to AZD1222 COVID-19 vaccine. The repertoire was sequenced with immunoSEQ multiplex PCR; TCRdb's copy has only in-frame clones and lacks some. This repertoire shows around 180,000 clones, 94% found once; its top ten account for about 1.5%. The rearrangement uses TRBV28 and TRBJ1-4, with unresolved D. Sequenced material: peripheral blood, taken 28 days after the second AZD1222 dose. This sequence originates from an adult who received the AZD1222 COVID-19 vaccine. The CDR3 region has the DNA TGTGCCAGCAGTTTAGTTGCGGGATTCGAAAAACTGTTTTTT. As protein: CASSLVAGFEKLFF.